These T cell receptor beta chains were read from a single sample in a study of cytomegalovirus exposure and HLA in healthy donors. TCRdb's table, derived via immunoSEQ multiplex PCR, lists solely in-frame clones and lacks some. Of under 200,000 clones listed, more than 65% are singletons. The sequencing input was PBMCs. These receptors were taken from a woman aged 30 to 39 in good health and CMV-seronegative. Each CDR3 is given with its conserved first and last residue. Fields, in order: CDR3 DNA, CDR3 protein, V gene, J gene, clone size, D gene. D genes are given only for firm matches. Expanded clones are given a class, and other clones once, few, many or no size at all.

cdr3_nt: TGTGCCAGCAGTTTTCTAGCGGGAGGGAGAAAGAACACCGGGGAGCTGTTTTTT
cdr3_aa: CASSFLAGGRKNTGELFF
v_call: TRBV27
j_call: TRBJ2-2
clone_size: -
d_call: TRBD2

cdr3_nt: TGTGCCAGCAGCTCCTGGACTACAAGCTCCTACAATGAGCAGTTCTTC
cdr3_aa: CASSSWTTSSYNEQFF
v_call: TRBV7-3
j_call: TRBJ2-1
clone_size: -
d_call: -

cdr3_nt: TGTGCCGCACGGAGCGCGGGGGTAGAGACCCAGTACTTC
cdr3_aa: CAARSAGVETQYF
v_call: TRBV10-3
j_call: TRBJ2-5
clone_size: -
d_call: TRBD2

cdr3_nt: TGTGCCAGCAGCTTAGTCGGAGCAGACTATGGCTACACCTTC
cdr3_aa: CASSLVGADYGYTF
v_call: TRBV7-9
j_call: TRBJ1-2
clone_size: -
d_call: -

cdr3_nt: TGTGCCAGCAGCTTAGGTCCGACAGGGACGAGCTATGGCTACACCTTC
cdr3_aa: CASSLGPTGTSYGYTF
v_call: TRBV7-9
j_call: TRBJ1-2
clone_size: -
d_call: TRBD1

cdr3_nt: TGTGCCAGCAGTTACTCGGTAGCGGGGGACTCGGATACGCAGTATTTT
cdr3_aa: CASSYSVAGDSDTQYF
v_call: TRBV6-5
j_call: TRBJ2-3
clone_size: -
d_call: TRBD2

cdr3_nt: TGCGCCAGCAGCTTGGGTCAGGGGCGGGACACCGGGGAGCTGTTTTTT
cdr3_aa: CASSLGQGRDTGELFF
v_call: TRBV5-1
j_call: TRBJ2-2
clone_size: -
d_call: -

cdr3_nt: TGTGCCAGCAGCGTAGACACGGGAGAGACCCAGTACTTC
cdr3_aa: CASSVDTGETQYF
v_call: TRBV9
j_call: TRBJ2-5
clone_size: -
d_call: -

cdr3_nt: TGCGCCAGCAGCAGCGGGACAGGGAATGAAAAACTGTTTTTT
cdr3_aa: CASSSGTGNEKLFF
v_call: TRBV5-1
j_call: TRBJ1-4
clone_size: -
d_call: TRBD1

cdr3_nt: TGTGCCAGCATTATTGCACAGGGCGGCACTGAAGCTTTCTTT
cdr3_aa: CASIIAQGGTEAFF
v_call: TRBV2
j_call: TRBJ1-1
clone_size: -
d_call: -

cdr3_nt: TGTGCCAGCAGCAGCCCAGGGTCTTATGGCTACACCTTC
cdr3_aa: CASSSPGSYGYTF
v_call: TRBV5-6
j_call: TRBJ1-2
clone_size: few
d_call: -

cdr3_nt: TGTGCCAGCAGCTTAGGGATCTCCATCAGGGGGACAGATACGCAGTATTTT
cdr3_aa: CASSLGISIRGTDTQYF
v_call: TRBV7-9
j_call: TRBJ2-3
clone_size: -
d_call: TRBD1

cdr3_nt: TGCGCCAGCAGGATGGGGACAGGGCCCTCCTACGAGCAGTACTTC
cdr3_aa: CASRMGTGPSYEQYF
v_call: TRBV5-1
j_call: TRBJ2-7
clone_size: -
d_call: TRBD1

cdr3_nt: TGTGCCAGCAGTTCCGACAGGGCTCAGGTCACTGAAGCTTTCTTT
cdr3_aa: CASSSDRAQVTEAFF
v_call: TRBV6-5
j_call: TRBJ1-1
clone_size: -
d_call: TRBD1

cdr3_nt: TGTGCCAGCAGTGCAGGGGAAGGGTTCAACACTGAAGCTTTCTTT
cdr3_aa: CASSAGEGFNTEAFF
v_call: TRBV2
j_call: TRBJ1-1
clone_size: -
d_call: -

cdr3_nt: TGTGCCAGCAGCTTAGGGCGGGAAGTCTACAATGAGCAGTTCTTC
cdr3_aa: CASSLGREVYNEQFF
v_call: TRBV7-9
j_call: TRBJ2-1
clone_size: -
d_call: -

cdr3_nt: TGTGCCAGCAGCCCCCAGGGTAGCGGGAGCCCAGATACGCAGTATTTT
cdr3_aa: CASSPQGSGSPDTQYF
v_call: TRBV4-2
j_call: TRBJ2-3
clone_size: few
d_call: TRBD2

cdr3_nt: TGTGCCAGCAGAGACCTTGGACTGTATAATGAAAAACTGTTTTTT
cdr3_aa: CASRDLGLYNEKLFF
v_call: TRBV7-9
j_call: TRBJ1-4
clone_size: -
d_call: -

cdr3_nt: TGTGCCAGCGGCTTCCAGGGGCCGCCCAACGTCCTGACTTTC
cdr3_aa: CASGFQGPPNVLTF
v_call: TRBV25-1
j_call: TRBJ2-6
clone_size: few
d_call: -

cdr3_nt: TGTGCCAGCAACTGGGACAGGGAACCGGCCAAGAATGAAGCTTTCTTT
cdr3_aa: CASNWDREPAKNEAFF
v_call: TRBV11-2
j_call: TRBJ1-1
clone_size: few
d_call: TRBD1

cdr3_nt: TGTGCCAGTAACTCGGGGACAGGGGTAGGGAATGAGCAGTTCTTC
cdr3_aa: CASNSGTGVGNEQFF
v_call: TRBV2
j_call: TRBJ2-1
clone_size: -
d_call: TRBD1

cdr3_nt: TGTGCCAGCTCACCAGACCGGGGACAGTTCTTC
cdr3_aa: CASSPDRGQFF
v_call: TRBV18
j_call: TRBJ2-1
clone_size: few
d_call: -

cdr3_nt: TGTGCCAGCAGCTCCAGCGCCCCGGGACTAGGGTCGGAGACCCAGTACTTC
cdr3_aa: CASSSSAPGLGSETQYF
v_call: TRBV9
j_call: TRBJ2-5
clone_size: -
d_call: TRBD2

cdr3_nt: TGCGCCAGCAGCCCAAGAAGCGCACGCTCCTACAATGAGCAGTTCTTC
cdr3_aa: CASSPRSARSYNEQFF
v_call: TRBV5-1
j_call: TRBJ2-1
clone_size: -
d_call: -

cdr3_nt: TGTGCCATCAGTGGAGGGACTACCAACTCCTACGCGCAGTACTTC
cdr3_aa: CAISGGTTNSYAQYF
v_call: TRBV10-3
j_call: TRBJ2-7
clone_size: -
d_call: TRBD2

cdr3_nt: TGTGCCAGCTTCCCGGGAGGGATTGCGTACGAGCAGTACTTC
cdr3_aa: CASFPGGIAYEQYF
v_call: TRBV6-6
j_call: TRBJ2-7
clone_size: -
d_call: TRBD2

cdr3_nt: TGTGCCAGCAGCGTTTCAACCGGGACAGGGGATAACGAGCAGTACTTC
cdr3_aa: CASSVSTGTGDNEQYF
v_call: TRBV9
j_call: TRBJ2-7
clone_size: -
d_call: TRBD1

cdr3_nt: TGTGCCAGCAGCCTCGACCCGGGGTCACCCCTCCACTTT
cdr3_aa: CASSLDPGSPLHF
v_call: TRBV7-6
j_call: TRBJ1-6
clone_size: -
d_call: -

cdr3_nt: TGTGCCAGCACCATCGGGACTAGCAGAGATACGCAGTATTTT
cdr3_aa: CASTIGTSRDTQYF
v_call: TRBV7-2
j_call: TRBJ2-3
clone_size: -
d_call: TRBD2

cdr3_nt: TGTGCCAGCAGCTTTAGTGCGGGAGTAGTTGGCAATGAGCAGTTCTTC
cdr3_aa: CASSFSAGVVGNEQFF
v_call: TRBV7-6
j_call: TRBJ2-1
clone_size: -
d_call: TRBD2

cdr3_nt: TGTGCCAGCAGCGCTACTTGGGACAGGGGTAGGGAGCAGTTCTTC
cdr3_aa: CASSATWDRGREQFF
v_call: TRBV7-3
j_call: TRBJ2-1
clone_size: -
d_call: TRBD1

cdr3_nt: TGTGCCAGCAGTTACTCTGCCGGGGTCAATCAGCCCCAGCATTTT
cdr3_aa: CASSYSAGVNQPQHF
v_call: TRBV6-5
j_call: TRBJ1-5
clone_size: -
d_call: -

cdr3_nt: TGTGCCTGGAGTGTACAGGGTGAAAAACTGTTTTTT
cdr3_aa: CAWSVQGEKLFF
v_call: TRBV30
j_call: TRBJ1-4
clone_size: -
d_call: -

cdr3_nt: TGTGCCAGCAGTGACCTAGCGGGAAGCACAGATACGCAGTATTTT
cdr3_aa: CASSDLAGSTDTQYF
v_call: TRBV2
j_call: TRBJ2-3
clone_size: -
d_call: TRBD2

cdr3_nt: TGCAGCGTTGGACATTCCCAAGAGACCCAGTACTTC
cdr3_aa: CSVGHSQETQYF
v_call: TRBV29-1
j_call: TRBJ2-5
clone_size: -
d_call: -

cdr3_nt: TGTGCCAGCAGTTTTGAGACTAGCGGGGCCAACTACGAGCAGTACTTC
cdr3_aa: CASSFETSGANYEQYF
v_call: TRBV27
j_call: TRBJ2-7
clone_size: -
d_call: TRBD2

cdr3_nt: TGTGCCAGCAGAAGGACGGGATTGTTGATTATCTCCTACAATGAGCAGTTCTTC
cdr3_aa: CASRRTGLLIISYNEQFF
v_call: TRBV2
j_call: TRBJ2-1
clone_size: -
d_call: -

cdr3_nt: TGTGCCAGCAGTGAGACTAGCGGGGGGGCCAGTGAGCAGTTCTTC
cdr3_aa: CASSETSGGASEQFF
v_call: TRBV6-4
j_call: TRBJ2-1
clone_size: few
d_call: TRBD2

cdr3_nt: TGCGCCAGCAGCTCCGCCGGGACACTAGACAATGAGCAGTTCTTC
cdr3_aa: CASSSAGTLDNEQFF
v_call: TRBV4-1
j_call: TRBJ2-1
clone_size: -
d_call: -

cdr3_nt: TGTGCCAGTAGTGGAAGAGGGCTAGCGGCCTACGAGCAGTACTTC
cdr3_aa: CASSGRGLAAYEQYF
v_call: TRBV19
j_call: TRBJ2-7
clone_size: -
d_call: TRBD2

cdr3_nt: TGTGCTGTACAGGGGGCGGTCACTGAAGCTTTCTTT
cdr3_aa: CAVQGAVTEAFF
v_call: TRBV2
j_call: TRBJ1-1
clone_size: -
d_call: TRBD1

cdr3_nt: TGTGCCAGCAGCTTAGCGGGCAGGGCCGTCTCCTACGAGCAGTACTTC
cdr3_aa: CASSLAGRAVSYEQYF
v_call: TRBV7-6
j_call: TRBJ2-7
clone_size: -
d_call: -

cdr3_nt: TGTGCCAGTAGTATAGATCGGGGACTAGCGAACAATGAGCAGTTCTTC
cdr3_aa: CASSIDRGLANNEQFF
v_call: TRBV19
j_call: TRBJ2-1
clone_size: once
d_call: TRBD2

cdr3_nt: TGTGCCAGCAGCTTGGACAGCTACTATGGCTACACCTTC
cdr3_aa: CASSLDSYYGYTF
v_call: TRBV5-8
j_call: TRBJ1-2
clone_size: -
d_call: -

cdr3_nt: TGTGCCAGCAGCTTCGACAGGGTCTATGGCTACACCTTC
cdr3_aa: CASSFDRVYGYTF
v_call: TRBV11-1
j_call: TRBJ1-2
clone_size: -
d_call: TRBD1

cdr3_nt: TGTGCCAGCAGTGAATGGACTAGCGGAGGCACAGATACGCAGTATTTT
cdr3_aa: CASSEWTSGGTDTQYF
v_call: TRBV2
j_call: TRBJ2-3
clone_size: once
d_call: TRBD2

cdr3_nt: TGTGCCAGCAGTCGGCGGCCCGGACAAGTCCACACCTTC
cdr3_aa: CASSRRPGQVHTF
v_call: TRBV2
j_call: TRBJ1-2
clone_size: -
d_call: -

cdr3_nt: TGCGCCAGCAGCCCGCGGGGGGTTCCCTACGAGCAGTACTTC
cdr3_aa: CASSPRGVPYEQYF
v_call: TRBV5-1
j_call: TRBJ2-7
clone_size: -
d_call: TRBD2

cdr3_nt: TGTGCTAGCAGCTTAGGCGGCCCGGGCTCCTACAATGAGCAGTTCTTC
cdr3_aa: CASSLGGPGSYNEQFF
v_call: TRBV7-7
j_call: TRBJ2-1
clone_size: -
d_call: -

cdr3_nt: TGTGCCAGCAGTTCCCCATCGGGCTACGAGCAGTACTTC
cdr3_aa: CASSSPSGYEQYF
v_call: TRBV6-5
j_call: TRBJ2-7
clone_size: -
d_call: -

cdr3_nt: TGTGCCAGCAGCCCAGCGGGAGTCCCCTACGAGCAGTACTTC
cdr3_aa: CASSPAGVPYEQYF
v_call: TRBV6-5
j_call: TRBJ2-7
clone_size: once
d_call: TRBD2

cdr3_nt: TGTGCCAGCAGTTCTATGATGAACACTGAAGCTTTCTTT
cdr3_aa: CASSSMMNTEAFF
v_call: TRBV27
j_call: TRBJ1-1
clone_size: -
d_call: -

cdr3_nt: TGTGCCAGTAGTATAATAAGCGGGGGGACAGATACGCAGTATTTT
cdr3_aa: CASSIISGGTDTQYF
v_call: TRBV19
j_call: TRBJ2-3
clone_size: once
d_call: TRBD2

cdr3_nt: TGCAGTGTACGGACAGGGAATGGCTACACCTTC
cdr3_aa: CSVRTGNGYTF
v_call: TRBV20-1
j_call: TRBJ1-2
clone_size: -
d_call: TRBD1

cdr3_nt: TGTGCCAGCAGCCCGCGGGTCCGCTCTGGGGCCAACGTCCTGACTTTC
cdr3_aa: CASSPRVRSGANVLTF
v_call: TRBV5-6
j_call: TRBJ2-6
clone_size: -
d_call: -

cdr3_nt: TGTGCCAGCAGCCCCCCGAGAAGGGGCGCGAGTGTTAATTCACCCCTCCACTTT
cdr3_aa: CASSPPRRGASVNSPLHF
v_call: TRBV7-2
j_call: TRBJ1-6
clone_size: -
d_call: -

cdr3_nt: TGCAGCGTCCCCAGGGGGCAATCTAACTATGGCTACACCTTC
cdr3_aa: CSVPRGQSNYGYTF
v_call: TRBV29-1
j_call: TRBJ1-2
clone_size: -
d_call: TRBD1

cdr3_nt: TGTGCCAGCAGCCGATTAGCGGGAAACCAAGAGACCCAGTACTTC
cdr3_aa: CASSRLAGNQETQYF
v_call: TRBV27
j_call: TRBJ2-5
clone_size: -
d_call: TRBD2

cdr3_nt: TGCAGTGTGAGGACAGCCTACGAGCAGTACTTC
cdr3_aa: CSVRTAYEQYF
v_call: TRBV20-1
j_call: TRBJ2-7
clone_size: -
d_call: -

cdr3_nt: TGTGCCAGCAGTGGGGAGCCGGAGACCCAGTACTTC
cdr3_aa: CASSGEPETQYF
v_call: TRBV2
j_call: TRBJ2-5
clone_size: -
d_call: -